These 24 T cell receptor beta chains share one sample of origin, sequenced in a study of T cell repertoires in cytomegalovirus infection. MiXCR, applied by TCRdb to the reads, yields one record per CDR3 protein. This sample has under 800,000 distinct CDR3 sequences, with approximately 25% found just once. The sample was CD8+ T cells from PBMCs. These receptors were collected from a human donor in good health (CMV status not recorded). Some clones in this sample may be carry-over from other donors' samples.

This clonotype was detected many times. The J gene is TRBJ1-4, the V gene TRBV7-2, with D tentatively TRBD1 (6 bases). Germline loops: CDR1 SGHTA, CDR2 FQGNSA. The V and J ends lost 5 bases and 6 bases respectively, with 16 bases between them. The CDR3 spans 15 residues. CDR3 sequence (DNA): TGTGCCAGCAGCGCAGGACAGCTCATAGATGAAAAACTGTTTTTT. This gives the protein CASSAGQLIDEKLFF.

This clonotype has a count of ten or more. This sequence joins TRBV10-3 and TRBJ2-7; TRBD1 matches at 8 bases. The CDR3 consists of 15 residues. The V segment lost 5 bases and the J segment 3 bases; nucleotides outside the gene matches: 9. Germline CDR1 ENHRY, CDR2 SYGVKD. CDR3 nucleotide sequence: TGTGCCATCAGTTCAGGGGGCACAAGGGACTACGAGCAGTACTTC. This sequence encodes CAISSGGTRDYEQYF.

CDR3 DNA: TGTGCCAGCAGCCAAGATGGGCTAGCGGGGGGTTCGAACACCGGGGAGCTGTTTTTT. It is translated as CASSQDGLAGGSNTGELFF. The V gene is TRBV4-2, the J gene TRBJ2-2, with 11 positions matching TRBD2. This CDR3 has 19 residues. Per the germline V gene, CDR1 is LGHNA and CDR2 is YNFKEQ. V gave up 0 bases and J gave up 0 bases; unmatched junction bases: 6.

V and J are TRBV12-3 or TRBV12-4 and TRBJ1-1; D gene uncertain. The CDR3 is made up of 12 amino acids. V lost 3 bases to trimming and J lost 11 bases, with 13 bases between them. The CDR3 loop is CASSLALLLAFF. The CDR3 bases are TGTGCCAGCAGTTTGGCACTCTTACTGGCTTTCTTT.

This clonotype was detected ten times or more. This chain uses TRBV7-2 with TRBJ2-3; no clear D. The V end was cut by 3 bases, the J end by 1 base, with 8 bases between. The CDR3 runs 14 residues. Looked up from germline, CDR1 is SGHTA and CDR2 is FQGNSA. The CDR3 sequence is CASSFERRTDTQYF. CDR3 nucleotides: TGTGCCAGCAGCTTCGAGCGCCGCACAGATACGCAGTATTTT.

This clonotype was detected only a few times. V usage is TRBV10-3 and J usage is TRBJ1-2; D may be TRBD1 (5 bases). The CDR3 covers 12 residues. Germline loops: CDR1 ENHRY, CDR2 SYGVKD. The ends were cut back, 2 bases at V and 6 bases at J, with 7 bases in the middle. The CDR3 DNA sequence: TGTGCCATCAGTGAGCGGGGGGATGGCTACACCTTC. Encoded protein: CAISERGDGYTF.

The table lists this clonotype with many counts. The chain carries TRBV7-3 and TRBJ2-3; D perhaps matches TRBD2 (5 bases). Germline V gene sequence: CDR1 SGHTA, CDR2 FQGTGA. The CDR3 runs 12 residues. V was trimmed by 5 bases and J by 10 bases, leaving 13 bases between them. CDR3 protein: CASSDGLPPQYF. The CDR3 nucleotides read TGTGCCAGCAGCGACGGACTTCCTCCGCAGTATTTT.

This clonotype was counted many times. The chain combines TRBV4-1 with TRBJ2-3; 7 positions match TRBD1. The CDR3 length is 15 residues. V trimming: 0 bases; J trimming: 2 bases; junction bases outside the gene matches: 2. Germline V CDR1 and CDR2: MGHRA, YSYEKL. CDR3 protein: CASSQDQGVTDTQYF. CDR3 coding DNA: TGCGCCAGCAGCCAAGATCAGGGGGTCACAGATACGCAGTATTTT.

Of note for this clonotype: A much more abundant neighbour one base away suggests this may be a read error. The V call is TRBV7-3, the J call TRBJ2-1; TRBD2 might be the D (5 bases). The CDR3 is 15 amino acids. Looked up from germline, CDR1 is SGHTA and CDR2 is FQGTGA. CDR3 in amino acids: CANSLLGISYNEQFF. Here the CDR3 DNA reads TGTGCCAACAGCTTACTAGGCATCTCCTACAATGAGCAGTTCTTC.

The gene calls are TRBV2 and TRBJ1-1; D gene ambiguous. Germline CDR1 is SNHLY and CDR2 is FYNNEI. The CDR3 is made up of 14 amino acids. Trimming took off 6 bases at V and 3 bases at J, with 14 bases between the two ends. DNA for the CDR3: TGTGCCAGCAGGGTGATCGGGAGCCACACTGAAGCTTTCTTT. Protein sequence: CASRVIGSHTEAFF. Filled out from reference TRBV2 and TRBJ1-1, the complete variable domain reads EPEVTQTPSHQVTQMGQEVILRCVPISNHLYFYWYRQILGQKVEFLVSFYNNEISEKSEIFDDQFSVERPDGSNFTLKIRSTKLEDSAMYFCASRVIGSHTEAFFGQGTRLTVV.

In regard to this clonotype: A much bigger clone sits one base away, suggesting this may be a read error. The chain is built from TRBV7-2 and TRBJ2-7, with TRBD2 identical over 12 bases. Germline values: CDR1 SGHTA, CDR2 FQGNSA. The CDR3 loop spans 17 amino acids. CDR3 bases: TGTGCCAGCAGCTTGTCCGGACTAGCGGGAAGCTCCCACGAGCAGTACTTC. Translating gives CASSLSGLAGSSHEQYF.

This clonotype has only a few counts. V usage is TRBV4-1 and J usage is TRBJ2-3, with D possibly TRBD1 on 7 matching bases. Germline loops: CDR1 MGHRA, CDR2 YSYEKL. V was pared by 2 bases and J by 5 bases, with 17 bases between. There are 16 residues in the CDR3. This chain's CDR3 is CASSQLVRGREDTQYF. The CDR3, as DNA: TGCGCCAGCAGCCAACTTGTAAGGGGGCGGGAAGATACGCAGTATTTT.

This chain joins TRBV7-9 and TRBJ2-3; D is unresolved. Germline V gene lookup returns CDR1 SEHNR and CDR2 FQNEAQ (reference sequence). The V and J ends lost 3 bases and 0 bases respectively, with 10 bases between them. This CDR3 is built from 15 residues. The DNA of the CDR3 is TGTGCCAGCAGCTTTTCAGTAACTAGCACAGATACGCAGTATTTT. Amino acid sequence: CASSFSVTSTDTQYF.

The table lists this clonotype with many counts. The genes are TRBV7-9 and TRBJ2-3, with D maybe TRBD2 (7 bases). The V end was cut by 5 bases, the J end by 5 bases, with 20 bases between. Germline loops: CDR1 SEHNR, CDR2 FQNEAQ (reference sequence). The CDR3 is 16 amino acids. As DNA, the CDR3 is TGTGCCAGCAGCACCTTTGTCGGGGGGCTACAAGATACGCAGTATTTT. Translation gives CASSTFVGGLQDTQYF.

The chain carries TRBV27 and TRBJ1-3; 7 bases map to TRBD1. This CDR3 has 15 residues. J lost 0 bases, V lost 9 bases, and 8 bases had no gene match. Germline-derived CDR1 and CDR2 are MNHEY and SMNVEV (reference sequence). As DNA, the CDR3 is TGTGCCAGGACCCCGGGACAGCACTCTGGAAACACCATATATTTT. This translates into CARTPGQHSGNTIYF.

The gene calls are TRBV6-2 or TRBV6-3 and TRBJ2-5; no clear D. Germline values: CDR1 MNHEY, CDR2 SVGEGT. The CDR3 has 11 amino acids. The ends were cut back, 7 bases at V and 5 bases at J, with 8 bases in the middle. CDR3 protein: CASMCAETQYF. The CDR3 DNA sequence: TGTGCCAGCATGTGCGCGGAGACCCAGTACTTC.

The chain has TRBV19 and TRBJ2-1; 7 positions agree with TRBD2. This CDR3 comprises 13 residues. V was pared by 8 bases and J by 3 bases, with 4 bases of the junction left unmatched. Per germline, CDR1 LNHDA and CDR2 SQIVND (reference sequence). The CDR3 reads CASGKRGYNEQFF. DNA for the CDR3: TGTGCCAGTGGAAAGCGGGGCTACAATGAGCAGTTCTTC. The whole variable domain, remainder taken from reference TRBV19 and TRBJ2-1, is DGGITQSPKYLFRKEGQNVTLSCEQNLNHDAMYWYRQDPGQGLRLIYYSQIVNDFQKGDIAEGYSVSREKKESFPLTVTSAQKNPTAFYLCASGKRGYNEQFFGPGTRLTVL.

The gene calls are TRBV6-1 and TRBJ1-4, with D hard to call. This CDR3 has 15 amino acids. Germline V lookup: CDR1 MNHNS, CDR2 SASEGT. V shed 6 bases and J shed 2 bases, with 13 bases lying between them. CDR3 amino acids: CASSSFRPTNEKLFF. DNA for the CDR3: TGTGCCAGCAGCTCCTTCCGTCCGACTAATGAAAAACTGTTTTTT.

The chain carries TRBV6-4 and TRBJ2-6; D may be TRBD1 (6 bases). The V gene lost 6 bases and the J gene lost 4 bases, with 10 bases spanning the gap. This CDR3 is built from 14 residues. Germline values: CDR1 MRHNA, CDR2 SNTAGT. The CDR3 loop is CASSAGAGANVLTF. Written as DNA, the CDR3 is TGTGCCAGCAGCGCAGGGGCCGGGGCCAACGTCCTGACTTTC.

This clonotype was counted ten times or more. V usage is TRBV6-2 or TRBV6-3 and J usage is TRBJ2-2; 9 bases agree with TRBD1. The germline V gene has CDR1 MNHEY and CDR2 SVGEGT. The CDR3 totals 17 residues. J gave up 2 bases and V 6 bases, and 10 bases lay outside the gene matches. As DNA, the CDR3 is TGTGCCAGCAGATACCGGGACAGGGTGTCTAACACCGGGGAGCTGTTTTTT. Amino acids: CASRYRDRVSNTGELFF.

This clonotype was counted many times. The chain uses TRBV12-3 or TRBV12-4 and TRBJ1-1, with D unclear. The CDR3 extends over 13 amino acids. V was trimmed by 1 base and J by 7 bases, leaving 10 bases between them. CDR3 sequence reads: CASSLGYPSEAFF. The DNA of the CDR3 is TGTGCCAGCAGTTTAGGGTATCCTAGTGAAGCTTTCTTT.

The rearrangement links TRBV29-1 to TRBJ2-3, with 7 bases that match TRBD2. The V segment lost 6 bases and the J segment 0 bases; nucleotides outside the gene matches: 6. The CDR3 is 14 residues long. Germline V gene lookup returns CDR1 SQVTM and CDR2 ANQGSEA. CDR3 nucleotides: TGCAGCGTCCTGGGAGGGACCAGCACAGATACGCAGTATTTT. Translated, it gives CSVLGGTSTDTQYF.

This clonotype showed up just once. The chain joins TRBV28 to TRBJ2-5, with TRBD2 matching 9 bases. The V and J ends lost 3 bases and 2 bases, in that order; junction bases with no gene match: 4. Germline V gives CDR1 MDHEN, CDR2 SYDVKM. The CDR3 has 15 residues. The CDR3 region is CASSFWGLAQETQYF. CDR3 coding DNA: TGTGCCAGCAGTTTTTGGGGACTAGCTCAAGAGACCCAGTACTTC.

V usage is TRBV20-1 and J usage is TRBJ2-2; the D is unclear. The CDR3 is made up of 12 amino acids. Trimming left V 6 bases short and J 8 bases short, with 13 bases between. Germline assignment: CDR1 DFQATT and CDR2 SNEGSKA (reference sequence). The CDR3: CSATSISGELFF. Written as DNA, the CDR3 is TGCAGTGCCACAAGCATAAGTGGGGAGCTGTTTTTT.